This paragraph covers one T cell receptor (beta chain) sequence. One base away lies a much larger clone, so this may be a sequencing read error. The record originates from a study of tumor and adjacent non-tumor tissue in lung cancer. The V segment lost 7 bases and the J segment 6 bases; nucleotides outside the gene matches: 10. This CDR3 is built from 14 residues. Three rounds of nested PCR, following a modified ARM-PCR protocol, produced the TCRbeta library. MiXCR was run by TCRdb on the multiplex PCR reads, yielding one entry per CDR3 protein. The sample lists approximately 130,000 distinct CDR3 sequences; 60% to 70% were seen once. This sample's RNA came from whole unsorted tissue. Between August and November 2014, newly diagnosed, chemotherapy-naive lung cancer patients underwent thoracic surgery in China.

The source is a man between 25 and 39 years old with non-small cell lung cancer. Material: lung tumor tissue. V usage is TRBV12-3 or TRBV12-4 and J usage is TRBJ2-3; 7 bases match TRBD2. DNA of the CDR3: TGTGCCAGCAATTTGACGGGAGGCGATGATACGCAGTATTTT. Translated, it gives CASNLTGGDDTQYF.